This T cell receptor beta chain was documented in a study of blood T cell repertoires in COVID-19. Across the whole study: Both acute and convalescent COVID-19 samples were obtained from the United States, Italy and Spain. Sources were T cells, B-cell-depleted T cells, or PBMCs; the material itself was cDNA or gDNA.

The CDR3 length is 15 residues. V was clipped by 6 bases and J by 10 bases, with 24 bases between them. In germline, CDR1 is MNHEY, CDR2 SVGEGT. Original methodology: Reference gene primer amplification gave estimated nucleated cell counts. Measured with immunoSEQ multiplex PCR; TCRdb has only the in-frame clones, and not every one. V, J and clone size are taken as reported in that table, and D and trimming were inferred from the DNA itself. The data hold 150,000 to 200,000 clones, with just over 90% observed a single time. The Seattle patients joined while their infection was active and were tracked longitudinally afterward.

Sequencing was done on a sample of peripheral blood. The gene calls are TRBV6-2 or TRBV6-3 and TRBJ1-1; a weak D match, TRBD1 (6 bases). The TCR sequence derives from a woman in her sixties or seventies with COVID-19, enrolled during active disease. CDR3 in DNA: TGTGCCAGCAGCGACTACAGGGAGATTTTAAAGGGAGCTTTCTTT. Its translation is CASSDYREILKGAFF.